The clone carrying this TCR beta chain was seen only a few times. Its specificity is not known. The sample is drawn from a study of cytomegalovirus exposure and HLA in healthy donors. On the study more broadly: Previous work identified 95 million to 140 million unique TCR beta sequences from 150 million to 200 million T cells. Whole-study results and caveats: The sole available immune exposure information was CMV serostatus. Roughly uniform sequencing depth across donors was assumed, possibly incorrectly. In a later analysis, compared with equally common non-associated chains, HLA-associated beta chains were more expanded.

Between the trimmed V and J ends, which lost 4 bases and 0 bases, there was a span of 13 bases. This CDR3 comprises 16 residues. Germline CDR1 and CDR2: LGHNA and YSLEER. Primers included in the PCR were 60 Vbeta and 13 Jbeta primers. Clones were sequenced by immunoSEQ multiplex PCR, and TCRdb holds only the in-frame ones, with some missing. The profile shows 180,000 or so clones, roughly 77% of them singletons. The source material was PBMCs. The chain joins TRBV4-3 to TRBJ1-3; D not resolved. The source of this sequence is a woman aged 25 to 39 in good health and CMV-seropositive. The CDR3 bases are TGCGCCAGCAGCCTAACCCTGGGAGACTCTGGAAACACCATATATTTT. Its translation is CASSLTLGDSGNTIYF.